The T cell receptor beta chain described here comes from a study of vaccination effects on CD4 cells after COVID-19. Study summary: Researchers obtained post-vaccine samples at a median of 72 days past the second dose. Study-level points and caveats: Late in the post-vaccination period, infection-induced and vaccine-induced clones underwent marked clonal contraction.

Antigen-specific CD4+ T cells were first expanded with viral peptide pools by the ViraFEST assay and only then sequenced. After roughly 10 days in culture, the CD4+ T cells were isolated. The cohort was immunized with two doses of either the BNT162b2 or mRNA-1273 vaccine. No vaccinee had earlier SARS-CoV-2 infection, and nucleocapsid antibodies were negative. Fresh IL-2-containing medium replaced half the medium on days 3 and 7. CDR3 length equals 15 residues. Trimming pared 4 bases from V and 5 bases from J, leaving 18 bases between. The germline V gene has CDR1 SGDLS and CDR2 YYNGEE. The assay was immunoSEQ multiplex PCR, and TCRdb's table has in-frame clones only and misses some. This table has about 59,000 clones, around four fifths appearing once. In this sample, this clone turned up a few times. Antigen unknown.

The chain has TRBV9 and TRBJ1-2, with D perhaps TRBD1 (5 bases). The sequence was obtained from a human donor who received a COVID-19 vaccine. Sequencing was performed on CD4+ T cells from PBMCs cultured with HCoV-OC43 spike peptides, taken after COVID-19 vaccination. Specified subset: HCoV-OC43 spike overlapping peptide pool stimulation. Here the CDR3 DNA reads TGTGCCAGCAGCACCCAGGGACGCACCCTTTATGGCTACACCTTC. This translates into CASSTQGRTLYGYTF. Filled out from reference TRBV9 and TRBJ1-2, the complete variable domain reads DSGVTQTPKHLITATGQRVTLRCSPRSGDLSVYWYQQSLDQGLQFLIQYYNGEERAKGNILERFSAQQFPDLHSELNLSSLELGDSALYFCASSTQGRTLYGYTFGSGTRLTVV.